The text below deals with one T cell receptor beta chain. Its target is unknown. This sample is drawn from a study of OX40 agonist ivuxolimab in advanced cancers. Study-wide background: Two patients with cutaneous melanoma and one with hepatocellular carcinoma, three in total, showed partial responses. The study's findings and limits: Fewer expanded clones were found on average in CD4+ than in CD8+ T cells.

Profiling relied on immunoSEQ multiplex PCR, and the TCRdb table lists in-frame clones only, not all of them. In the table there are about 22,000 clones, 70% to 85% of which are singletons. Germline V gene sequence: CDR1 PRHDT, CDR2 FYEKMQ (reference sequence). CDR3 length: 15 amino acids. V was clipped by 5 bases and J by 10 bases; unmatched bases: 13. The source is an adult with an advanced solid tumor such as melanoma, head and neck, liver or kidney cancer. The chain uses TRBV13 and TRBJ1-4, with 7 bases identical to TRBD1. This material consisted of CD4+ or CD8+ T cells sorted from blood, taken in a trial of the OX40 agonist ivuxolimab. CDR3 DNA: TGTGCCAGCAGCCTTCAGGGAGGGGGCTCGGGAAAACTGTTTTTT. Amino acids: CASSLQGGGSGKLFF.